What follows are 13 T cell receptor beta chains derived from one specimen sequenced in a study of blood T cell repertoires in COVID-19. Only in-frame clones appear in the TCRdb table, and some are missing; sequencing was by immunoSEQ multiplex PCR. Counted here are tens of thousands of clones, roughly 89% occurring once; the ten biggest clones make up 1.9%. Input material: peripheral blood. These receptors were collected from a woman aged 50 to 60 in a cohort sampled during active COVID-19.

V and J are TRBV7-8 and TRBJ2-7; 7 positions match TRBD1. The CDR3 contains 16 residues. Germline CDR1 reads SGHVS; CDR2 reads FQNEAQ. The trim removed 4 bases at V and 3 bases at J, leaving 12 bases unmatched. CDR3 in amino acids: CASSSRLETGIYEQYF. DNA of the CDR3: TGTGCCAGCAGCTCTCGCTTAGAGACAGGGATCTACGAGCAGTACTTC.

The CDR3 protein is CASSMGWSAGSTDTQYF. CDR3 DNA sequence: TGTGCCAGTAGTATGGGCTGGTCGGCAGGGAGCACAGATACGCAGTATTTT. The chain recombines TRBV19 with TRBJ2-3; D perhaps matches TRBD1 (5 bases). V shed 3 bases and J shed 0 bases, with 16 bases lying between them. This CDR3 is built from 17 residues. The germline V gene has CDR1 LNHDA and CDR2 SQIVND (reference sequence). The full variable domain, with the rest looked up from reference TRBV19 and TRBJ2-3, is DGGITQSPKYLFRKEGQNVTLSCEQNLNHDAMYWYRQDPGQGLRLIYYSQIVNDFQKGDIAEGYSVSREKKESFPLTVTSAQKNPTAFYLCASSMGWSAGSTDTQYFGPGTRLTVL.

Only one count was recorded for this clone. This chain joins TRBV10-3 and TRBJ1-1; 8 bases align to TRBD1. Germline V CDR1 and CDR2: ENHRY, SYGVKD. CDR3 length: 14 amino acids. V shed 3 bases and J 7 bases; nucleotides not matched to a gene: 7. The CDR3, as DNA: TGTGCCATCAGTGATTCGCCAGGGGGCAGTGAAGCTTTCTTT. This gives the protein CAISDSPGGSEAFF.

The chain carries TRBV5-1 and TRBJ2-5, with 9 nucleotides matching TRBD2. With 5 bases clipped from V and 5 bases from J, the junction kept 10 bases outside the gene matches. This CDR3 comprises 15 residues. Germline CDR1 is SGHRS and CDR2 is YFSETQ. CDR3 DNA sequence: TGCGCCAGCAGACCGGGACTAGCTCCAAGGGAGACCCAGTACTTC. It encodes CASRPGLAPRETQYF. Full variable domain (rest looked up from reference TRBV5-1 and TRBJ2-5): KAGVTQTPRYLIKTRGQQVTLSCSPISGHRSVSWYQQTPGQGLQFLFEYFSETQRNKGNFPGRFSGRQFSNSRSEMNVSTLELGDSALYLCASRPGLAPRETQYFGPGTRLLVL.

This chain links TRBV6-4 with TRBJ2-7; a weak D match, TRBD1 (5 bases). Germline CDR1 and CDR2: MRHNA and SNTAGT. There are 12 residues in the CDR3. V was pared by 2 bases and J by 9 bases, with 11 bases between. Written as DNA, the CDR3 is TGTGCCAGCAGTGACGGTAGGGGATCGCAGTACTTC. Translating it yields CASSDGRGSQYF.

This clone came up once. The genes are TRBV19 and TRBJ2-1, with D maybe TRBD2 (6 bases). Trimming removed 9 bases at V and 0 bases at J, with 15 bases between. The CDR3 consists of 15 residues. CDR1 LNHDA and CDR2 SQIVND come from the germline V gene (reference sequence). The CDR3 spells CARRRGFNSYNEQFF. DNA of the CDR3: TGTGCCAGGAGGAGGGGCTTTAACTCCTACAATGAGCAGTTCTTC.

The chain uses TRBV15 and TRBJ2-2; TRBD1 aligns across 7 bases. There are 16 residues in the CDR3. Germline trimming cut 5 bases from V and 6 bases from J; bases unmatched to any gene: 12. Germline lookup yields CDR1 LNHNV and CDR2 YYDKDF (reference sequence). The CDR3 DNA reads as TGTGCCACCAGCCCGTTCCGACAGGGATCATCCGGGGAGCTGTTTTTT. It specifies CATSPFRQGSSGELFF.

This chain connects TRBV18 to TRBJ1-2; TRBD1 aligns across 7 bases. The V gene end was trimmed by 2 bases and the J gene end by 3 bases; junction bases not matched to a gene: 9. The CDR3 is made up of 16 amino acids. Germline assignment: CDR1 KGHSH and CDR2 LQKENI. CDR3 amino acids: CASSPLTGVDHYGYTF. The DNA for the CDR3 is TGTGCCAGCTCACCATTAACAGGGGTGGACCACTATGGCTACACCTTC. The full variable domain, its missing parts supplied by reference TRBV18 and TRBJ1-2, is NAGVMQNPRHLVRRRGQEARLRCSPMKGHSHVYWYRQLPEEGLKFMVYLQKENIIDESGMPKERFSAEFPKEGPSILRIQQVVRGDSAAYFCASSPLTGVDHYGYTFGSGTRLTVV.

This chain connects TRBV30 to TRBJ1-5; 8 nucleotides align to TRBD1. The CDR3 extends over 15 amino acids. CDR1 GTSNPN and CDR2 SVGIG come from the germline V gene (reference sequence). J gave up 5 bases and V 2 bases, and 8 bases lay outside the gene matches. The DNA of the CDR3 is TGTGCCTGGAGTCACGGACAGGGAAGGGATCAGCCCCAGCATTTT. Protein product: CAWSHGQGRDQPQHF.

V usage is TRBV3-1 (or the pseudogene TRBV3-2) and J usage is TRBJ1-2, with D perhaps matching TRBD1 (5 bases). The V gene's germline CDR1 is LGHDT and CDR2 YNNKEL (reference sequence). The V and J ends lost 0 bases and 5 bases respectively, with 19 bases between them. The CDR3 is 17 amino acids. The CDR3 sequence is CASSQDSSGGGRYGYTF. Written as DNA, the CDR3 is TGTGCCAGCAGCCAAGACTCCTCGGGGGGAGGGAGATATGGCTACACCTTC.

The chain employs TRBV6-2 or TRBV6-3 and TRBJ2-7, with 9 nucleotides matching TRBD2. This CDR3 has 14 residues. V was pared by 5 bases and J by 3 bases, with 5 bases of the junction left unmatched. Germline V lookup: CDR1 MNHEY, CDR2 SVGEGT. The CDR3 sequence: CASSPSGGIYEQYF. The CDR3 coding sequence is TGTGCCAGCAGTCCCAGCGGGGGGATCTACGAGCAGTACTTC.

The chain employs TRBV28 and TRBJ1-2, with D unclear. The germline V gene encodes CDR1 MDHEN and CDR2 SYDVKM. CDR3 size: 13 residues. The V end lost 2 bases, the J end lost 5 bases, and 9 bases lay between the germline ends. The CDR3 reads CASSLGQNYGYTF. The CDR3 DNA reads as TGTGCCAGCAGTTTAGGCCAGAATTATGGCTACACCTTC.

This chain connects TRBV7-9 to TRBJ1-2, with D possibly being TRBD1 (6 bases). This CDR3 contains 17 residues. V lost 2 bases and J 0 bases, leaving 16 bases between the germline ends. Germline V CDR1 and CDR2: SEHNR, FQNEAQ (reference sequence). Written as DNA, the CDR3 is TGTGCCAGCAGCTTACGGCCAGGGGCTGTGGCTAACTATGGCTACACCTTC. This sequence encodes CASSLRPGAVANYGYTF.